A single sample gave rise to the 22 T cell receptor beta chains below, sequenced in a study of shared clonotypes between healthy human individuals. Clones were sequenced by immunoSEQ multiplex PCR, and TCRdb holds only the in-frame ones, with some missing. The top ten hold about a tenth of the sample, which has fewer than 400,000 clones, roughly 70% seen once. Material for sequencing was memory CD4+ T cells sorted from blood. Subset of the sample: CD45RA-negative fraction. The receptor set was obtained from a man under 40 in good health.

The chain joins TRBV7-2 to TRBJ1-2, with 7 bases identical to TRBD1. Germline CDR1 and CDR2: SGHTA and FQGNSA. The CDR3 runs 14 residues. The V segment lost 5 bases and the J segment 2 bases; nucleotides outside the gene matches: 5. The CDR3 DNA reads TGTGCCAGCAGCGTTGACAGGGACAACTATGGCTACACCTTC. It encodes CASSVDRDNYGYTF. Drawing the rest from reference TRBV7-2 and TRBJ1-2, the complete variable domain is GAGVSQSPSNKVTEKGKDVELRCDPISGHTALYWYRQSLGQGLEFLIYFQGNSAPDKSGLPSDRFSAERTGGSVSTLTIQRTQQEDSAVYLCASSVDRDNYGYTFGSGTRLTVV.

The chain has TRBV7-3 and TRBJ2-3; 12 bases are a match to TRBD2. Trimming took 5 bases from V and 0 from J; bases not matched to a gene: 6. This CDR3 is built from 17 residues. Germline V gene data show CDR1 as SGHTA and CDR2 as FQGTGA. The CDR3 nucleotides read TGTGCCAGCAGCGACCGGACTAGCGGGACCAGCACAGATACGCAGTATTTT. Encoded protein: CASSDRTSGTSTDTQYF.

This clone was seen a handful of times. The chain joins TRBV10-3 to TRBJ2-1; no clear D. The CDR3 loop spans 12 amino acids. The germline gives CDR1 ENHRY, CDR2 SYGVKD. Trimming took off 2 bases at V and 7 bases at J, with 6 bases between the two ends. The CDR3 region is CAISERENEQFF. The CDR3, as DNA: TGTGCCATCAGTGAGCGAGAGAATGAGCAGTTCTTC.

This clone was counted at least ten times. The chain employs TRBV6-1 and TRBJ2-2; D is ambiguous. CDR1 and CDR2 (germline): MNHNS, SASEGT. This CDR3 contains 14 residues. With 3 bases removed from V and 6 bases from J, the gap between germline ends came to 11 bases. CDR3 in DNA: TGTGCCAGCAGTGAGAATTATCGACCCGGGGAGCTGTTTTTT. Amino acid sequence: CASSENYRPGELFF.

The CDR3 protein is CASSIGTDGTQYF. CDR3 DNA sequence: TGTGCCAGTAGTATAGGGACTGACGGTACGCAGTATTTT. This chain links TRBV19 with TRBJ2-3; possible D gene TRBD2, 5 bases. Germline assignment: CDR1 LNHDA and CDR2 SQIVND (reference sequence). The ends were cut back, 1 base at V and 8 bases at J, with 10 bases in the middle. The CDR3 contains 13 residues.

The chain is built from TRBV14 and TRBJ2-1; TRBD1 might be the D (5 bases). Trimming took off 2 bases at V and 8 bases at J, with 16 bases between the two ends. CDR1 and CDR2 (germline): SGHDN, FVKESK. CDR3 length: 15 residues. The CDR3 DNA follows: TGTGCCAGCAGCCAATATCAGGGTTCGGGCTATGAGCAGTTCTTC. It codes for CASSQYQGSGYEQFF.

J is TRBJ2-5 and V is TRBV2; a weak D match, TRBD2 (6 bases). This CDR3 is built from 13 residues. The germline V and J ends were trimmed by 7 bases and 5 bases, with 14 bases remaining between them. CDR1 and CDR2 (germline): SNHLY, FYNNEI. The CDR3 region is CASKVGGVETQYF. CDR3 DNA: TGTGCCAGCAAAGTGGGGGGTGTCGAGACCCAGTACTTC.

The count of this clone is one. In the same sample, other DNA sequences code for this CDR3. This chain uses TRBV30 with TRBJ2-1; 8 nucleotides line up with TRBD2. The CDR3 covers 15 residues. V shed 0 bases and J 3 bases; nucleotides not matched to a gene: 4. The V gene's germline CDR1 is GTSNPN and CDR2 SVGIG (reference sequence). The CDR3 is CAWSVLAASYNEQFF. CDR3 nucleotides: TGTGCCTGGAGTGTACTAGCGGCAAGCTACAATGAGCAGTTCTTC.

The rearrangement uses TRBV10-1 and TRBJ2-3; TRBD1 aligns across 7 bases. This CDR3 spans 18 amino acids. Germline V gene lookup returns CDR1 WNHNN and CDR2 SYGVQD (reference sequence). Trimming at V came to 6 bases and at J to 0 bases, leaving 15 bases not matched to a gene. DNA for the CDR3: TGCGCCAGCAGGAGGAAGACAGGGTTACGGGACAGCACAGATACGCAGTATTTT. It yields the protein CASRRKTGLRDSTDTQYF.

This chain links TRBV5-4 with TRBJ2-7, with 9 bases lining up with TRBD2. This CDR3 contains 14 residues. The germline CDR1 and CDR2 sequences are SGHNT and YYREEE (reference sequence). V gave up 5 bases and J gave up 7 bases; unmatched junction bases: 10. CDR3 nucleotide sequence: TGTGCCAGCAGGGGCGCGGCGGGAGGGCCTGAGCAGTACTTC. Protein: CASRGAAGGPEQYF. The full variable domain, completed using reference TRBV5-4 and TRBJ2-7, is ETGVTQSPTHLIKTRGQQVTLRCSSQSGHNTVSWYQQALGQGPQFIFQYYREEENGRGNFPPRFSGLQFPNYSSELNVNALELDDSALYLCASRGAAGGPEQYFGPGTRLTVT.

This clone appeared once. A read error is possible here, since a much larger clone lies one base away. V gene TRBV2 combines with J gene TRBJ2-7; TRBD2 matches 11 bases. Germline loops: CDR1 SNHLY, CDR2 FYNNEI. The length of the CDR3 is 13 residues. V trimming: 6 bases; J trimming: 2 bases; junction bases outside the gene matches: 0. The CDR3 region is CASRLAGAYEQYF. The CDR3 DNA follows: TGTGCCAGCAGACTAGCGGGGGCCTACGAGCAGTACTTC.

The chain couples TRBV5-1 to TRBJ1-1; D gene uncertain. The ends were cut back, 0 bases at V and 6 bases at J, with 12 bases in the middle. The CDR3 has 14 residues. Germline-derived CDR1 and CDR2 are SGHRS and YFSETQ. The CDR3 loop reads CASSLVGDLAEAFF. For the CDR3, the DNA is TGCGCCAGCAGCTTGGTTGGTGATTTGGCTGAAGCTTTCTTT.

For this clone: This may stem from a read error, because a much larger clone lies one nucleotide away. This rearrangement joins TRBV10-2 to TRBJ2-3, with D possibly being TRBD2 (6 bases). The germline gives CDR1 WSHSY, CDR2 SAAADI. This CDR3 comprises 16 residues. The chain's CDR3 is CASRGGSRYSTDMQYF. The CDR3 DNA follows: TGCGCCAGCAGGGGGGGTAGCAGATATAGCACAGATATGCAGTATTTT.

This clone was recorded at least ten times. The chain links TRBV27 to TRBJ1-5; D unresolved. Germline lookup yields CDR1 MNHEY and CDR2 SMNVEV (reference sequence). The CDR3 spans 14 residues. Trimming removed 6 bases from V and 0 bases from J, with 9 bases in between. The CDR3 nucleotides are TGTGCCAGCAGGCCCCCAAATAGCAATCAGCCCCAGCATTTT. As protein: CASRPPNSNQPQHF.

This chain uses TRBV6-5 with TRBJ2-3; D is uncertain. This CDR3 is built from 13 residues. Per the germline V gene, CDR1 is MNHEY and CDR2 is SVGAGI. Trimming cost V 1 base and J 2 bases, with 4 bases left between them. In nucleotides, the CDR3 is TGTGCCAGCAGTTACTTTCCCACAGATACGCAGTATTTT. This gives the protein CASSYFPTDTQYF.

The CDR3 loop is CASSQEGSEPSTQYF. The CDR3 region has the DNA TGCGCCAGCAGCCAAGAGGGGAGCGAACCATCTACGCAGTATTTT. V usage is TRBV4-1 and J usage is TRBJ2-3; perhaps TRBD2 as D (5 bases). Looked up from germline, CDR1 is MGHRA and CDR2 is YSYEKL. The CDR3 contains 15 residues. V was trimmed by 0 bases and J by 8 bases, leaving 15 bases between them.

The chain is built from TRBV15 and TRBJ2-7; D is possibly TRBD1 (5 bases). Germline CDR1 and CDR2: LNHNV and YYDKDF (reference sequence). V was shortened by 3 bases and J by 0 bases, with 18 bases between the two germline ends. The CDR3 is 17 residues long. The CDR3 reads CATSSPKGRQHSYEQYF. The CDR3, as DNA: TGTGCCACCAGCAGTCCCAAGGGGCGCCAACACTCCTACGAGCAGTACTTC.

A few counts support this clone. The chain combines TRBV7-9 with TRBJ2-5; unclear D gene. V dropped 5 bases and J dropped 6 bases, with 10 bases sitting between them. Germline values: CDR1 SEHNR, CDR2 FQNEAQ (reference sequence). The CDR3 consists of 12 residues. The CDR3 loop is CASSLAGKTQYF. CDR3 in DNA: TGTGCCAGCAGCCTTGCCGGAAAGACCCAGTACTTC.

The chain recombines TRBV10-3 with TRBJ2-7; TRBD2 agrees at 14 bases. The CDR3 contains 16 residues. Germline V gene lookup returns CDR1 ENHRY and CDR2 SYGVKD. Germline trimming cut 6 bases from V and 2 bases from J; bases unmatched to any gene: 6. The chain's CDR3 is CAISGTSGSRPYEQYF. The CDR3 DNA reads TGTGCCATCAGCGGGACTAGCGGGAGTCGGCCCTACGAGCAGTACTTC.

This clone has just one count. J is TRBJ2-7 and V is TRBV19; D gene unclear. CDR3 length: 11 amino acids. Germline CDR1 is LNHDA and CDR2 is SQIVND (reference sequence). V was cut by 9 bases and J by 5 bases, with 11 bases left in between. CDR3 amino acids: CARQSSDEQYF. In DNA, the CDR3 is TGTGCCAGACAATCATCGGACGAGCAGTACTTC.

Only one count was recorded for this clone. The genes are TRBV7-2 and TRBJ2-7, with TRBD2 identical over 16 bases. Trimming removed 5 bases from V and 6 bases from J; junction bases left unmatched: 10. The CDR3 is made up of 17 amino acids. CDR1 is SGHTA, CDR2 FQGNSA, per germline. CDR3 coding DNA: TGTGCCAGCAGCCCGGGACTAGCGGGAGGGGCCCCCTCCGAGCAGTACTTC. Translating gives CASSPGLAGGAPSEQYF.

The CDR3 nucleotides are TGTGCCATCAGTCCAGGGGGGGACCATCAGCCCCAGCATTTT. Translation: CAISPGGDHQPQHF. The chain employs TRBV10-3 and TRBJ1-5, with TRBD1 matching over 7 bases. This CDR3 comprises 14 residues. In germline, CDR1 is ENHRY, CDR2 SYGVKD. The trim removed 5 bases at V and 5 bases at J, leaving 6 bases unmatched.